This T cell receptor beta chain was sequenced in a study of CXCR3-negative and CXCR3-positive naive CD8 T cells. Remarks on this clonotype: Its antigen is still unknown.

All TRB cDNA libraries came from 5' RACE performed with UMI labels. No DNA is given; TCRdb re-called the 5' RACE reads and lists each CDR3 protein once. Its table records about 86,000 distinct CDR3 sequences. Findings of the study overall: The study found that naive CXCR3-negative and CXCR3-positive cells shared TRBV-TRBJ usage, while memory cells differed. Naive subsets were similarly diverse, while memory CD8+ repertoires were much less diverse. Hydrophobicity of TRB CDR3s was greater in CXCR3-positive naive cells than in CXCR3-negative naive cells. No difference in surface CD5 was seen between naive subsets, and TCR strength was inferred from TRB CDR3 properties.

CD45RO-CCR7+CD27+CD95- expression identified naive CD8+ T cells. Germline loops: CDR1 SQVTM, CDR2 ANQGSEA. The CDR3 is made up of 13 amino acids. The sequence was collected from a human donor in good health. Some clones in this sample may be carry-over from other donors' samples. The sequencing input was naive CXCR3+ CD8+ T cells from blood. As to subset: CD45RO-CCR7+CD27+CD95- naive CD8+ T cells expressing CXCR3 (TNR3+). The rearrangement uses TRBV29-1 and TRBJ2-3; TCRdb returns TRBD1, unconfirmable since there is no DNA. This chain's CDR3 is CSVPDRGPDTQYF.